This T cell receptor (beta chain) appears in the sequencing data of a study of response to subunit inactivated influenza vaccine (dated by TCRdb to the late 2010s). Some background on the complete study: To follow how T cells responded to a trivalent subunit inactivated influenza vaccine, the researchers relied on deep quantitative profiling of the T cell receptor repertoire.

To prepare the library, RT-PCR was applied. Sequencer: Illumina HiSeq 2500. Using fastp at Q25 and MiXCR, TCRdb reprocessed the public reads and kept productive beta chains. Identical CDR3 protein sequences are pooled into one entry, listed with their most common genes and DNA. The sample profile shows more than 450,000 distinct CDR3 sequences; about an eighth of them were found once. The ten biggest clones cover about 10% of the sample. After removal of 4 bases from V and 4 bases from J, the junction retains 10 bases not matched to a gene. Including cysteine and phenylalanine, the CDR3 has 15 amino acids. Here the CDR3 DNA is all that survives: 45 bases in frame from base 1. In the germline V gene, CDR1 corresponds to SGHRS and CDR2 to YFSETQ. In this sample, this clonotype turned up a few times. Its antigen remains undetermined. Base qualities are missing; no much larger clone stands one base away.

On the study overall, not on this receptor specifically: The authors proposed that each seasonal influenza vaccination may bring in only a limited number of new T cells.

Sequenced material: PBMCs from blood, taken on the day of vaccination. The chain joins TRBV5-1 to TRBJ1-2, with 7 middle bases fitting TRBD1. The clonotype comes from a man between 45 and 60 years old who received an inactivated influenza vaccine. Donor details come from another sample of the same person, matched by shared clones. The nucleotide sequence reads TGCGCCAGCAGCATCGGGGACAGCTTGATCTATGGCTACACCTTC. Its protein reads: CASSIGDSLIYGYTF.